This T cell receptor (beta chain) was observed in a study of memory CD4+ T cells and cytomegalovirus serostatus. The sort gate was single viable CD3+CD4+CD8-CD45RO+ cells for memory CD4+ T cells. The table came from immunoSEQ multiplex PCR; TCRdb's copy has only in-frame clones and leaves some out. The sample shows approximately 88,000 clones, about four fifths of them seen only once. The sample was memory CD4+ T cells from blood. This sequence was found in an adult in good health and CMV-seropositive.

The DNA for the CDR3 is TGTGCCAGCAGCCCGCTAGCGGGGTTATACAATGAGCAGTTCTTC. Its translation is CASSPLAGLYNEQFF. V is TRBV9 and J is TRBJ2-1; 9 nucleotides match TRBD2. V shed 4 bases, J shed 4 bases, and the junction held 6 bases outside the gene matches. CDR3 length: 15 amino acids. Germline V lookup: CDR1 SGDLS, CDR2 YYNGEE.